These T cell receptor beta chains were read from a single sample in a study of PD-L1 blockade in urothelial cancer. Here immunoSEQ multiplex PCR was the method, and the copy in TCRdb shows in-frame clones only, minus some. The sample includes approximately 63,000 clones, 75% to 85% of them seen just once. Sequencing was performed on PBMCs, taken around atezolizumab (anti-PD-L1) treatment. These TCRs come from a man between 65 and 85 years old with urothelial cancer. Both conserved end residues are trimmed from each CDR3. Each record gives: V gene, J gene, clone size, CDR3 protein. Only part of the rows carry a size: once, few, many, or a class if the clone is expanded.

TRBV9	TRBJ2-5	.	ASSFSLEETQY
TRBV5-5	TRBJ2-7	.	ASSLGQGNFYEQY
TRBV11-3	TRBJ1-2	.	ASSLDREAN
TRBV18	TRBJ2-3	.	ASSLLAATDTQY
TRBV5-1	TRBJ2-5	.	ASSLGGGHGETQY
TRBV11-3	TRBJ2-1	.	ASSVTGAYNEQF
TRBV7-7	TRBJ2-1	.	ASSPGTSGYNEQF
TRBV4-3	TRBJ1-1	.	ASSRGTGGEAF
TRBV5-1	TRBJ1-1	few	ASSVQGAQINTEAF
TRBV5-1	TRBJ2-3	.	ASSFSLAGGPGTDTQY
TRBV9	TRBJ1-1	few	ASSVDGNTEAF
TRBV29-1	TRBJ1-2	.	SVEGQLPWSYGYT
TRBV27	TRBJ2-1	.	ASRTGTSGLYNEQF
TRBV13	TRBJ2-1	.	ASSFFSLRGNEQF
TRBV9	TRBJ2-7	.	ASSVGTGTEYEQY
TRBV25-1	TRBJ2-7	.	ASSESRGRTYEQY
TRBV5-4	TRBJ2-2	.	ASSLLGETGELF
TRBV5-1	TRBJ1-1	.	ASSLGLRQGTEAF
TRBV28	TRBJ2-3	.	ASSFEPGQGVDTDTQY
TRBV4-2	TRBJ1-5	.	ASSQNSPAGGSHQPQH
TRBV28	TRBJ2-5	few	ASRERRVQETQY
TRBV11-2	TRBJ2-7	.	ASSLDNAGYEQY
TRBV20-1	TRBJ1-5	.	SASGGQPQH
TRBV6-1	TRBJ1-1	.	ASGGQLNTEAF
TRBV7-2	TRBJ2-1	few	ASSIGLASRDEQF
TRBV6-1	TRBJ2-1	.	ATRGETRTYNEQF
TRBV19	TRBJ1-1	many	ASSIDQTGLKAF
TRBV5-6	TRBJ2-1	.	ASSLLRERENNEQF